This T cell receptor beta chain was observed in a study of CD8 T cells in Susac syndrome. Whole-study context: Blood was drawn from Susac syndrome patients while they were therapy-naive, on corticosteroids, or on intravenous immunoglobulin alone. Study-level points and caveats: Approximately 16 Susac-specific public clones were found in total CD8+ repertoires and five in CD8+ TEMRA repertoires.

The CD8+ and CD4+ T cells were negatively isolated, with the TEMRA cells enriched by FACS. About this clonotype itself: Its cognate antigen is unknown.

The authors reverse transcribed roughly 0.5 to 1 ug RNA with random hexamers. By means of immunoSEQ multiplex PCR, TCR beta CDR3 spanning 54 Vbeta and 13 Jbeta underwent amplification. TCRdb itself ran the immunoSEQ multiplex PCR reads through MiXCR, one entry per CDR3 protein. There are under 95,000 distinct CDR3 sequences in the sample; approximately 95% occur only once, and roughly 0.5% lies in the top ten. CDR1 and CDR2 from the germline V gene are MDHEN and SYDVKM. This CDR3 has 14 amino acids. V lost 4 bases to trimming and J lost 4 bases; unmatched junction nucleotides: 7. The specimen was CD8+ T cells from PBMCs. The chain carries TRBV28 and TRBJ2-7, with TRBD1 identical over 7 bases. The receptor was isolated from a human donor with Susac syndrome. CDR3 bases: TGTGCCAGCAGTTACCCCGGGACAGCTTACGAGCAGTACTTC. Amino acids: CASSYPGTAYEQYF. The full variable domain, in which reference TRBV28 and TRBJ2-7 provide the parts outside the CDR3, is DVKVTQSSRYLVKRTGEKVFLECVQDMDHENMFWYRQDPGLGLRLIYFSYDVKMKEKGDIPEGYSVSREKKERFSLILESASTNQTSMYLCASSYPGTAYEQYFGPGTRLTVT.